This paragraph reports one T cell receptor (beta chain). Antigen: not known. Sequence at one end of the junction differs from germline and may be a read error. This sample stems from a study of OX40 agonist ivuxolimab in advanced cancers. Study-level background: Aged roughly 23 to 80 with a mean of about 60 years, they were about 83% male. Study findings and constraints: In CD8+ T cells, expanded clones were on average more numerous than in CD4+.

CDR3 length: 15 residues. Germline lookup yields CDR1 SEHNR and CDR2 FQNEAQ (reference sequence). The protocol was immunoSEQ multiplex PCR, while the TCRdb copy is restricted to in-frame clones and leaves out a portion. The sample records about 48,000 clones, about 89% being singletons. J is TRBJ2-7 and V is TRBV7-9, with TRBD2 matching over 11 bases. The receptor was isolated from an adult with an advanced solid tumor such as melanoma, head and neck, liver or kidney cancer. This material consisted of CD4+ or CD8+ T cells sorted from blood, taken in a trial of the OX40 agonist ivuxolimab. The CDR3 nucleotides read TGTGCCGGCAGCTTATATCTAGCGGGAGGTGTCGAGCAGTACTTC. Its protein product is CAGSLYLAGGVEQYF.